This T cell receptor (beta chain) comes out of a study of T-cell memory formation after mild COVID-19. Study overall: Largely donor-specific TCR clusters were found. General observations from the study: Balance between CD4 and CD8 was seen in clones contracting day 15 to 85, and a CD4+ lean was seen in later expanders. Several responding clones turned up in pre-infection memory, indicating that cross-reactive memory may have taken part.

It was 5'RACE with constant-segment primers that produced the TCR alpha and TCR beta cDNA libraries, which carried sample barcodes and UMIs. One entry per CDR3 protein results from TCRdb running MiXCR on the 5' RACE reads. There are about 130,000 distinct CDR3 sequences in the sample; roughly 15% occur only once, and 14% lies in the top ten. Of note for this clonotype: The antigen is undetermined.

Germline CDR1 is LGHDT and CDR2 is YNNKEL (reference sequence). Trimming removed 0 bases at V and 0 bases at J, with 8 bases between. The CDR3 runs to 15 residues. The sequence derives from an adult woman who had mild COVID-19 (a few samples of this study predate the infection). Cell type and time point are not known. Sequencing was performed on PBMCs or a T cell subset sorted from them (not recorded which). The chain couples TRBV3-1 to TRBJ1-1, with D unresolved. This CDR3 is CASSQERQMNTEAFF. The CDR3, as DNA: TGTGCCAGCAGCCAAGAGCGGCAGATGAACACTGAAGCTTTCTTT.